What follows describes a single T cell receptor (beta chain). CDR1 SGHVS and CDR2 FQNEAQ come from the germline V gene. The CDR3 is made up of 15 amino acids. Unmatched junction bases numbered 5, after V lost 1 base and J lost 4 bases. This sample was taken from a study of blood T cell repertoires in COVID-19. Study at large: Some COVID-19 samples were acute and others convalescent; all came from the United States, Italy and Spain. T cells, B-cell-depleted T cells, or PBMCs provided the cDNA or gDNA that served as material.

Source study methods: The authors estimated nucleated cell counts from reference gene primer amplification. Clones were sequenced by immunoSEQ multiplex PCR, and TCRdb holds only the in-frame ones, with some missing. V and J calls and clone size are copied from that table; D and trimming were computed from the DNA. The sample records around 130,000 clones, roughly four fifths being singletons. This receptor was taken from a human donor in a cohort sampled during active COVID-19. V usage is TRBV7-8 and J usage is TRBJ1-1; 8 bases agree with TRBD1. The material sequenced was peripheral blood. The CDR3 reads CASSLEQGVGTEAFF. CDR3 coding DNA: TGTGCCAGCAGCTTAGAACAGGGGGTGGGCACTGAAGCTTTCTTT.